This T cell receptor beta chain came from a study of blood T cell repertoires in COVID-19. Study information: The samples span acute and convalescent COVID-19 from the United States, Italy and Spain. T cells, B-cell-depleted T cells, or PBMCs provided the cDNA or gDNA that served as material.

Losses at the gene ends were 5 bases for V and 4 bases for J; bases not matched to a gene: 7. Per the germline V gene, CDR1 is SGHTA and CDR2 is FQGNSA. The CDR3 is made up of 15 amino acids. There are a few counts of this clone. Original processing notes: Amplification with reference gene primers provided the estimates of nucleated cell counts. The repertoire was sequenced with immunoSEQ multiplex PCR; TCRdb's copy has only in-frame clones and lacks some. V and J calls and clone size are those listed in that table; D and trimming were worked out from the DNA. The data hold about 270,000 clones, with 80% to 90% observed a single time. One Seattle source followed patients from active infection through their disease course.

The J gene is TRBJ2-7, the V gene TRBV7-2, with 11 bases matching TRBD1. The clonotype comes from a woman aged 65 to 85 with COVID-19, enrolled during active disease. Material for sequencing was peripheral blood. The CDR3 DNA reads as TGTGCCAGCAGCCCCGGACAGGGGGCGAGATACGAGCAGTACTTC. This gives the protein CASSPGQGARYEQYF.